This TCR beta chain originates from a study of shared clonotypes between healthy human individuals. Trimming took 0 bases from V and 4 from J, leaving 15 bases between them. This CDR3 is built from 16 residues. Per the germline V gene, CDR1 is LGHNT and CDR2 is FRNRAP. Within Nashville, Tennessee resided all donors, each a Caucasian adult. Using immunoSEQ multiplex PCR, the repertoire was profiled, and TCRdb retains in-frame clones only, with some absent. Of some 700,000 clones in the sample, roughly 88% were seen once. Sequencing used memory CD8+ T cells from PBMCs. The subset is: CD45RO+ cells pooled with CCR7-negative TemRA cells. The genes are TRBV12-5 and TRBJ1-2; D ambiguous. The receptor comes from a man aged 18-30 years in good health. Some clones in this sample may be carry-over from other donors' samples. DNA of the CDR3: TGTGCTAGTGGTTTGGTACAGTCGGAGGGCTTCTATGGCTACACCTTC. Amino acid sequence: CASGLVQSEGFYGYTF. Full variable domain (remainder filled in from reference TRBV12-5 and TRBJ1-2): DARVTQTPRHKVTEMGQEVTMRCQPILGHNTVFWYRQTMMQGLELLAYFRNRAPLDDSGMPKDRFSAEMPDATLATLKIQPSEPRDSAVYFCASGLVQSEGFYGYTFGSGTRLTVV.